This T cell receptor beta chain is drawn from a study of blood T cell repertoires in COVID-19. Study summary: There were acute and convalescent COVID-19 samples, and they came from the United States, Italy and Spain. PBMCs, B-cell-depleted T cells, or T cells provided the cDNA or gDNA that made up the material.

This CDR3 is 16 amino acids long. J lost 6 bases, V lost 4 bases, and 7 bases had no gene match. The V gene's germline CDR1 is SGHRS and CDR2 YFSETQ. As processed by the authors: Nucleated cell counts were estimated from reference gene primer amplification. Produced via immunoSEQ multiplex PCR; TCRdb's table is partial and in-frame only. D and trimming were read from the DNA, whereas the V and J calls and clone size are those reported in that table. The sample has 150,000 to 200,000 clones, almost 80% seen once; the top ten hold approximately 26%. The sequencing input was peripheral blood. The sequence came from a woman aged 70-85 years with acute or convalescent COVID-19. The chain has TRBV5-1 and TRBJ2-1, with 13 bases matching TRBD2. CDR3 DNA: TGCGCCAGCAGCGAGGGGGGACTAGCGGGAATCAATGAGCAGTTCTTC. It specifies CASSEGGLAGINEQFF.